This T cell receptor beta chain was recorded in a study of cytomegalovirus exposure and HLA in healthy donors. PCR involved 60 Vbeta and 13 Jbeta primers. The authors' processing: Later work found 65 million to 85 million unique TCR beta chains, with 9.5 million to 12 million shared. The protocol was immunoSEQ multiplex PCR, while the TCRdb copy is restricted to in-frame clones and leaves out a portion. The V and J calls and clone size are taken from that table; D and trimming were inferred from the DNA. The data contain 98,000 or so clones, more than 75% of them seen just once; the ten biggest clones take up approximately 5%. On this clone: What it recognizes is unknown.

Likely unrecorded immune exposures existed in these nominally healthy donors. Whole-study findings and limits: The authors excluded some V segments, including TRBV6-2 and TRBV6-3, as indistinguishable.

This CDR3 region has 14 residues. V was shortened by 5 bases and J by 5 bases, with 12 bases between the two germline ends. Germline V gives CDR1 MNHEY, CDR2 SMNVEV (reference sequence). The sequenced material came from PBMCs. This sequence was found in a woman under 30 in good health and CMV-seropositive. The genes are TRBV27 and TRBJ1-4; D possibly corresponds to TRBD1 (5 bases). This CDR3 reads CASSQVGGNEKLFF. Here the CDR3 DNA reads TGTGCCAGCAGTCAGGTGGGGGGGAATGAAAAACTGTTTTTT. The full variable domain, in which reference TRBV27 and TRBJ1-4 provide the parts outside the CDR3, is EAQVTQNPRYLITVTGKKLTVTCSQNMNHEYMSWYRQDPGLGLRQIYYSMNVEVTDKGDVPEGYKVSRKEKRNFPLILESPSPNQTSLYFCASSQVGGNEKLFFGSGTQLSVL.